A single sample is the source of the 8 T cell receptor beta chains below, sequenced in a study of blood T cells in healthy people across ages (dated by TCRdb to 2015 to 2017). The library was built by means of 5' RACE. Sequencing used an Illumina HiSeq 2500. A second PCR of about 7 to 12 cycles was run with a J-beta primer mix and a sample-barcoded 5' primer. Through fastp at Q25 and MiXCR, TCRdb rebuilt clones from the public reads, retaining in-frame beta chains. Each entry is one CDR3 protein sequence, shown with its most common DNA and genes. This sample is represented by hundreds of thousands of distinct CDR3 sequences; approximately 59% of them were singletons. The top ten constitute over 30% of the sample. The sample consisted of blood. The receptor source for this set is a man aged 55 to 70 in good health.

This clonotype was observed a few times. The rearrangement joins TRBV6-2 or TRBV6-3 to TRBJ2-1; 9 nucleotides agree with TRBD1. Unmatched junction bases numbered 5, after V lost 6 bases and J lost 5 bases. Germline V gives CDR1 MNHEY, CDR2 SVGEGT. The length of the CDR3 is 14 residues. The CDR3 nucleotides read TGTGCCAGCAGCCGGGACAGGGATAACAATGAGCAGTTCTTC. Its protein product is CASSRDRDNNEQFF.

The gene calls are TRBV25-1 and TRBJ2-3; TRBD1 is a possible D gene (6 bases). The CDR3 runs 16 residues. Per germline, CDR1 MGHDK and CDR2 SYGVNS. Trimming removed 7 bases at V and 3 bases at J, with 20 bases between. The CDR3 is CASTPGWGQGTDTQYF. CDR3 DNA: TGTGCCAGCACCCCGGGCTGGGGGCAGGGAACAGATACGCAGTATTTT.

Remarks on this clonotype: One junction end does not reproduce the germline sequence, and a read error may be involved. The chain uses TRBV3-1 and TRBJ2-1; 7 bases align to TRBD2. The CDR3 consists of 15 residues. Germline assignment: CDR1 LGHDT and CDR2 YNNKEL (reference sequence). In DNA, the CDR3 is TGTGCCGGCAGCCGAGCTAGCGGTTACTACTATGAGCAGTTCTTC. It encodes CAGSRASGYYYEQFF.

This clonotype was recorded many times. In DNA form, the CDR3 reads TGTGCCAGCAGCTTAGATCCCCAGGACAGATCGTGGTATTTT. Translated: CASSLDPQDRSWYF. The chain has TRBV7-2 and TRBJ2-3; D possibly corresponds to TRBD1 (6 bases). The CDR3 is made up of 14 amino acids. Germline values: CDR1 SGHTA, CDR2 FQGNSA. The germline V and J ends were trimmed by 1 base and 14 bases, with 19 bases remaining between them.

This chain joins TRBV2 and TRBJ2-1; D gene unclear. Germline CDR1 is SNHLY and CDR2 is FYNNEI. This CDR3 contains 14 residues. Trimming took off 2 bases at V and 5 bases at J, with 10 bases between the two ends. CDR3 sequence reads: CASSERPSDNEQFF. CDR3 nucleotides: TGTGCCAGCAGTGAAAGACCCTCTGACAATGAGCAGTTCTTC.

This clonotype has a handful of counts. The J gene is TRBJ2-6, the V gene TRBV25-1; D is perhaps TRBD1 (6 bases). With 9 bases removed from V and 2 bases from J, the gap between germline ends came to 11 bases. CDR1 and CDR2 from the germline V gene are MGHDK and SYGVNS. This CDR3 spans 14 amino acids. The CDR3 loop reads CARIYRAGANVLTF. CDR3 nucleotides: TGTGCCAGGATTTACAGGGCTGGGGCCAACGTCCTGACTTTC.

This clonotype was recorded at least ten times. The V gene is TRBV7-9, the J gene TRBJ2-5, with D possibly being TRBD2 (5 bases). Deletions cut 11 bases from V and 4 bases from J, with 17 bases between. This CDR3 has 13 amino acids. Germline CDR1 and CDR2: SEHNR and FQNEAQ (reference sequence). In DNA, the CDR3 is TGTGCCTGTTTAAAGGCCGGGGTAGAGACCCAGTACTTC. Protein: CACLKAGVETQYF.

This chain uses TRBV6-6 with TRBJ2-7, with unresolved D. Germline-derived CDR1 and CDR2 are MNHNY and SVGAGI (reference sequence). The CDR3 runs 12 residues. CDR3 amino acids: CARRHTTYEQYF. The CDR3 DNA sequence: TGTGCACGGCGGCACACTACCTACGAGCAGTACTTC.